These T cell receptor beta chains were read from a single sample in a study of vaccination and CD4 T cells after COVID-19. TCRdb re-derived calls from the PCR reads in MiXCR, one entry per CDR3 protein. The sample contains around 4,200 distinct CDR3 sequences, less than 45% of which appear only once. No antigens are known for them. Source: CD4+ T cells from blood, cultured in vitro, taken after SARS-CoV-2 vaccination. The receptors stem from a human donor who had recovered from COVID-19. Each CDR3 is given with its conserved first and last residue. The D gene is left open where the match is weak. Expanded clones get a size class; other rows say once, few or many, or leave the size out.

V: TRBV11-3; size: few; J: TRBJ1-1; D: -; CDR3: CASSPSVNTEAFF; DNA: TGTGCCAGCAGCCCTTCGGTGAACACTGAAGCTTTCTTT
V: TRBV27; size: -; J: TRBJ1-1; D: -; CDR3: CASSPTGYSTEAFF; DNA: TGTGCCAGCAGTCCTACAGGGTACTCCACTGAAGCTTTCTTT
V: TRBV5-1; size: -; J: TRBJ1-6; D: -; CDR3: CASSRRTEANSPLHF; DNA: TGCGCCAGCAGCAGACGGACAGAAGCGAATTCACCCCTCCACTTT
V: TRBV24-1; size: -; J: TRBJ2-2; D: -; CDR3: CATSDHAGPNTGELFF; DNA: TGTGCCACCAGTGACCACGCGGGGCCGAACACCGGGGAGCTGTTTTTT
V: TRBV19; size: few; J: TRBJ1-5; D: -; CDR3: CASRTVGHSNQPQHF; DNA: TGTGCCAGTAGGACCGTGGGACATAGCAATCAGCCCCAGCATTTT
V: TRBV27; size: few; J: TRBJ2-5; D: -; CDR3: CASSPNREETQYF; DNA: TGTGCCAGCAGCCCTAATAGGGAAGAGACCCAGTACTTC
V: TRBV7-8; size: -; J: TRBJ2-3; D: -; CDR3: CASSPSAGTDTQYF; DNA: TGTGCCAGCAGCCCCTCGGCCGGGACAGATACGCAGTATTTT
V: TRBV28; size: -; J: TRBJ1-2; D: TRBD1; CDR3: CASSSEAGATGVGYTF; DNA: TGTGCCAGCAGTTCCGAAGCGGGGGCGACAGGGGTTGGCTACACCTTC
V: TRBV7-2; size: -; J: TRBJ2-4; D: -; CDR3: CASSLGQENIQYF; DNA: TGTGCCAGCAGCTTAGGACAGGAAAACATTCAGTACTTC
V: TRBV27; size: -; J: TRBJ2-7; D: TRBD2; CDR3: CASSLKVAGTYEQYF; DNA: TGTGCCAGCAGTTTAAAGGTAGCGGGGACCTACGAGCAGTACTTC
V: TRBV4-3; size: few; J: TRBJ1-5; D: -; CDR3: CASSQEVGGIQPQHF; DNA: TGCGCCAGCAGCCAAGAGGTGGGGGGGATTCAGCCCCAGCATTTT
V: TRBV7-9; size: few; J: TRBJ2-1; D: TRBD1; CDR3: CASTRDGTGHNEQFF; DNA: TGTGCCAGCACCCGGGACGGGACAGGGCACAATGAGCAGTTCTTC
V: TRBV20-1; size: -; J: TRBJ1-1; D: -; CDR3: CSASPPGNHNTEAFF; DNA: TGCAGTGCTAGCCCCCCAGGAAACCATAACACTGAAGCTTTCTTT
V: TRBV12-3/TRBV12-4; size: -; J: TRBJ1-6; D: TRBD1; CDR3: CASSTTGGNSPLHF; DNA: TGTGCCAGCAGTACCACAGGGGGTAATTCACCCCTCCACTTT
V: TRBV30; size: -; J: TRBJ1-1; D: -; CDR3: CAGTINPAWGPEAFF; DNA: TGTGCCGGCACTATAAACCCAGCCTGGGGTCCTGAAGCTTTCTTT
V: TRBV19; size: few; J: TRBJ1-5; D: -; CDR3: CASSWGGGSGNQPQHF; DNA: TGTGCCAGTAGTTGGGGCGGGGGGTCGGGCAATCAGCCCCAGCATTTT
V: TRBV5-4; size: -; J: TRBJ2-1; D: -; CDR3: CASSPGRYRRNEQFF; DNA: TGTGCCAGCAGCCCCGGACGGTACCGAAGGAATGAGCAGTTCTTC
V: TRBV27; size: -; J: TRBJ2-4; D: -; CDR3: CTSSLWTVLAKNIQYF; DNA: TGCACCAGCAGTTTATGGACAGTACTAGCCAAAAACATTCAGTACTTC
V: TRBV10-1; size: -; J: TRBJ2-5; D: TRBD2; CDR3: CASSEEAGYGQETQYF; DNA: TGCGCCAGCAGTGAAGAAGCGGGATACGGGCAAGAGACTCAGTACTTC
V: TRBV20-1; size: -; J: TRBJ2-5; D: TRBD2; CDR3: CSASPTSGRASPQYF; DNA: TGCAGTGCTAGCCCGACTAGCGGGAGAGCCTCCCCCCAGTACTTC